This T cell receptor beta chain was sequenced during a study of T cell responses to AZD1222 COVID-19 vaccine. Study observations and caveats: Without day 14 samples, only post-peak T cell repertoires were studied. White British ancestry dominated among donors, who included more females, and clonal diversity was possibly underestimated. Two AZD1222 doses significantly raised spike-specific TCR breadth and depth over controls.

In this sample, this clone turned up once. What it recognizes is unknown. Pooled in the analysis were second doses at about 4 or about 12 weeks. CDR1 and CDR2 (germline): SGHNT, YYREEE (reference sequence). V was clipped by 2 bases and J by 1 base, with 1 base between them. This CDR3 spans 13 amino acids. Assay: immunoSEQ multiplex PCR; the TCRdb copy retains only in-frame clones and omits some. The table shows 90,000 to 130,000 clones, with roughly 92% occurring only once. This sample comprised peripheral blood, obtained 28 days after the second AZD1222 dose. The chain uses TRBV5-4 and TRBJ2-6, with D unresolved. This TCR was sampled from an adult who received the AZD1222 COVID-19 vaccine. The CDR3 here is CASSFSGANVLTF. The CDR3 nucleotides read TGTGCCAGCAGCTTTTCTGGGGCCAACGTCCTGACTTTC.